This T cell receptor (beta chain) was identified during a study of T cells after posttransplantation cyclophosphamide. Study-wide results and limits: TRB overlap between skin or GI tissue T cells and blood was limited.

V was pared by 6 bases and J by 0 bases, with 7 bases of the junction left unmatched. Germline V lookup: CDR1 ENHRY, CDR2 SYGVKD. The CDR3 loop spans 17 amino acids. On the day of bone marrow donation, the related graft donor provided peripheral blood. This clone came up a few times. No antigen is known for it. The assay was immunoSEQ multiplex PCR, and TCRdb's table has in-frame clones only and misses some. Altogether 40,000 to 55,000 clones were found in the sample, and no singletons occur. This receptor was obtained from a man aged 40-49 years in good health, CMV-negative, and a related stem cell transplant donor. The chain has TRBV10-3 and TRBJ2-3; 12 bases line up with TRBD2. Sample: PBMCs. The CDR3: CAIRLAGGPASTDTQYF. The CDR3 nucleotides are TGTGCCATCAGACTAGCGGGGGGCCCAGCTAGCACAGATACGCAGTATTTT.